These 24 T cell receptor beta chains originate from one sample sequenced in a study of regulatory T cells in long-lasting Graves disease. iRepertoire HTBI primers and Arm-PCR of CDR3 regions built TCR beta libraries. Using its own MiXCR run on the multiplex PCR reads, TCRdb lists one record per CDR3 protein. The sample lists a few hundred thousand distinct CDR3 sequences, roughly 21% seen once, with approximately 15% in the top ten. Time point described: persistent/refractory GD, antithyroid drugs over 5 years with positive TRAb. PBMC-derived RNA was used for the TCR library. This material consisted of peripheral blood mononuclear cells (PBMCs), taken when the disease was refractory, from a patient treated with antithyroid drugs. These receptors all come from a female donor with Graves disease.

This clonotype was seen many times. This chain uses TRBV5-1 with TRBJ2-2, with a tentative D call TRBD2 (5 bases). Trimming pared 0 bases from V and 7 bases from J, leaving 25 bases between. The CDR3 is made up of 19 amino acids. Germline V gene lookup returns CDR1 SGHRS and CDR2 YFSETQ. CDR3 protein: CASSLAGGSTLEKGGELFF. The CDR3 region has the DNA TGCGCCAGCAGCTTGGCCGGAGGCAGTACCCTTGAAAAGGGCGGGGAGCTGTTTTTT. The full variable domain, with the rest looked up from reference TRBV5-1 and TRBJ2-2, is KAGVTQTPRYLIKTRGQQVTLSCSPISGHRSVSWYQQTPGQGLQFLFEYFSETQRNKGNFPGRFSGRQFSNSRSEMNVSTLELGDSALYLCASSLAGGSTLEKGGELFFGEGSRLTVL.

Regarding this clonotype: Mismatch with germline at one junction end may stem from a read error. V is TRBV27 and J is TRBJ1-3; D is ambiguous. There are 13 residues in the CDR3. Germline CDR1 is MNHEY and CDR2 is SMNVEV (reference sequence). CDR3 in amino acids: CASSLFSGNTVYF. CDR3 nucleotide sequence: TGTGCCAGCAGCCTCTTCTCTGGAAACACCGTATATTTT.

This clonotype was recorded a few times. The genes are TRBV29-1 and TRBJ1-4; TRBD1 agrees at 10 bases. V gave up 6 bases and J gave up 5 bases; unmatched junction bases: 9. This CDR3 spans 15 amino acids. Germline V CDR1 and CDR2: SQVTM, ANQGSEA. CDR3 in DNA: TGCAGCGTCGCGTGGTCGGGACAGGGGAATGAAAAACTGTTTTTT. It yields the protein CSVAWSGQGNEKLFF.

This clonotype appeared a few times. The rearrangement uses TRBV20-1 and TRBJ1-5; possibly TRBD1 for D (6 bases). CDR3 length: 14 residues. Trimming stripped 5 bases from V and 1 base from J, with 12 bases between. Germline CDR1 is DFQATT and CDR2 is SNEGSKA (reference sequence). The chain's CDR3 is CSAEGTLSNQPQHF. For the CDR3, the DNA is TGCAGTGCTGAGGGGACACTAAGCAATCAGCCCCAGCATTTT.

This clonotype was recorded at least ten times. The chain employs TRBV12-3 or TRBV12-4 and TRBJ1-4; the D is unclear. The CDR3 runs 14 residues. Trimming pared 4 bases from V and 5 bases from J, leaving 11 bases between. The CDR3 DNA reads TGTGCCAGCAGTTCCTCAGGTGGCAATGAAAAACTGTTTTTT. Protein: CASSSSGGNEKLFF.

At least ten counts were recorded for this clonotype. The chain combines TRBV11-2 with TRBJ2-7; 8 bases are shared with TRBD2. Losses at the gene ends were 1 base for V and 2 bases for J; bases not matched to a gene: 4. CDR3 length: 15 amino acids. In germline, CDR1 is SGHAT, CDR2 FQNNGV. CDR3 residues: CASSLAAGGTYEQYF. The CDR3 DNA sequence: TGTGCCAGCAGCTTAGCGGCGGGGGGCACCTACGAGCAGTACTTC.

The V call is TRBV27, the J call TRBJ2-3; D possibly corresponds to TRBD2 (5 bases). The CDR3 has 12 amino acids. Trimming removed 2 bases from V and 8 bases from J, with 8 bases in between. Germline V CDR1 and CDR2: MNHEY, SMNVEV (reference sequence). The CDR3 loop reads CASSLNGGTQYF. The CDR3 region has the DNA TGTGCCAGCAGTTTAAATGGAGGTACGCAGTATTTT.

This clonotype was seen at least ten times. This sequence joins TRBV12-3 or TRBV12-4 and TRBJ1-1; 7 positions agree with TRBD1. CDR3 length equals 16 residues. Trimming at V came to 5 bases and at J to 4 bases, leaving 13 bases not matched to a gene. In DNA form, the CDR3 reads TGTGCCAGCAGTCTACGACAGGGCAGAGGGGGCACTGAAGCTTTCTTT. It is translated as CASSLRQGRGGTEAFF.

Only a few counts were recorded for this clonotype. This sequence joins TRBV18 and TRBJ1-5; the D is unclear. The germline gives CDR1 KGHSH, CDR2 LQKENI. The CDR3 totals 14 residues. V was clipped by 2 bases and J by 1 base, with 6 bases between them. In nucleotides, the CDR3 is TGTGCCAGCTCACCATCAGAAAGCAATCAGCCCCAGCATTTT. Amino acids: CASSPSESNQPQHF.

This clonotype was seen at least ten times. The chain joins TRBV6-1 to TRBJ2-2; 9 nucleotides line up with TRBD1. Trimming removed 6 bases from V and 6 bases from J; junction bases left unmatched: 8. Germline V gene lookup returns CDR1 MNHNS and CDR2 SASEGT. This CDR3 comprises 15 residues. This CDR3 reads CASRKGQGVSGELFF. CDR3 sequence (DNA): TGTGCCAGCAGGAAGGGACAGGGAGTATCCGGGGAGCTGTTTTTT.

This clonotype was picked up many times. The chain couples TRBV7-2 to TRBJ2-6; 8 bases line up with TRBD2. The germline V gene encodes CDR1 SGHTA and CDR2 FQGNSA. The CDR3 is 17 amino acids. V lost 5 bases to trimming and J lost 3 bases; unmatched junction nucleotides: 9. The CDR3 bases are TGTGCCAGCAGCCCGGGACTAGGGGCAGGTGGGGCCAACGTCCTGACTTTC. It specifies CASSPGLGAGGANVLTF.

This clonotype was detected many times. This chain links TRBV12-3 or TRBV12-4 with TRBJ2-7; D remains ambiguous. Trimming removed 3 bases from V and 1 base from J, with 7 bases in between. This CDR3 has 13 residues. The CDR3 region is CASSLGISYEQYF. CDR3 DNA: TGTGCCAGCAGTTTGGGCATTTCCTACGAGCAGTACTTC.

This clonotype showed up many times. The V call is TRBV11-2, the J call TRBJ1-4; D might be TRBD1 (5 bases). V lost 6 bases, J lost 14 bases, and 16 bases lay in between. The CDR3 has 12 amino acids. CDR1 and CDR2 (germline): SGHAT, FQNNGV. The CDR3 reads CASSSSGDRLFF. In nucleotides, the CDR3 is TGTGCCAGCAGTTCCAGCGGGGACCGGCTGTTTTTT. Variable domain in full (rest from reference TRBV11-2 and TRBJ1-4): EAGVAQSPRYKIIEKRQSVAFWCNPISGHATLYWYQQILGQGPKLLIQFQNNGVVDDSQLPKDRFSAERLKGVDSTLKIQPAKLEDSAVYLCASSSSGDRLFFGSGTQLSVL.

The DNA of the CDR3 is TGCAGCGTTGAGAAGGGGGGCTATGGCTACACCTTC. It codes for CSVEKGGYGYTF. J is TRBJ1-2 and V is TRBV29-1; D might be TRBD1 (6 bases). Trimming removed 3 bases from V and 4 bases from J, with 9 bases in between. Germline V CDR1 and CDR2: SQVTM, ANQGSEA. The CDR3 is 12 residues long. Drawing the rest from reference TRBV29-1 and TRBJ1-2, the complete variable domain is SAVISQKPSRDICQRGTSLTIQCQVDSQVTMMFWYRQQPGQSLTLIATANQGSEATYESGFVIDKFPISRPNLTFSTLTVSNMSPEDSSIYLCSVEKGGYGYTFGSGTRLTVV.

This chain uses TRBV29-1 with TRBJ1-5; D is uncertain. Germline CDR1 SQVTM, CDR2 ANQGSEA. The ends were cut back, 7 bases at V and 3 bases at J, with 13 bases in the middle. This CDR3 comprises 13 residues. The CDR3 sequence is CSASGQNNQPQHF. The CDR3 DNA reads TGCAGCGCTAGTGGGCAGAACAATCAGCCCCAGCATTTT. Full variable domain (remainder filled in from reference TRBV29-1 and TRBJ1-5): SAVISQKPSRDICQRGTSLTIQCQVDSQVTMMFWYRQQPGQSLTLIATANQGSEATYESGFVIDKFPISRPNLTFSTLTVSNMSPEDSSIYLCSASGQNNQPQHFGDGTRLSIL.

This clonotype was seen many times. The chain has TRBV27 and TRBJ2-7; the match to TRBD2 covers 8 bases. The V gene end was trimmed by 6 bases and the J gene end by 6 bases; junction bases not matched to a gene: 13. Germline loops: CDR1 MNHEY, CDR2 SMNVEV (reference sequence). This CDR3 has 15 amino acids. CDR3 sequence reads: CASRSLGAGVVEQYF. CDR3 nucleotides: TGTGCCAGCAGATCACTTGGAGCGGGAGTTGTCGAGCAGTACTTC.

The chain employs TRBV7-9 and TRBJ1-1, with a tentative D call TRBD1 (6 bases). This CDR3 has 15 amino acids. The V end lost 5 bases, the J end lost 7 bases, and 20 bases lay between the germline ends. In germline, CDR1 is SEHNR, CDR2 FQNEAQ (reference sequence). The CDR3 DNA reads TGTGCCAGCAGCAGATATAACAGGGCCGGGGGTGAAGCTTTCTTT. Its translation is CASSRYNRAGGEAFF. Complete variable domain (other parts from reference TRBV7-9 and TRBJ1-1): DTGVSQNPRHKITKRGQNVTFRCDPISEHNRLYWYRQTLGQGPEFLTYFQNEAQLEKSRLLSDRFSAERPKGSFSTLEIQRTEQGDSAMYLCASSRYNRAGGEAFFGQGTRLTVV.

A word on this clonotype: Being one base from a much bigger clone, this may be a read error. The chain joins TRBV12-3 or TRBV12-4 to TRBJ1-1; no definite D call. V was trimmed by 2 bases and J by 1 base, leaving 20 bases between them. The CDR3 is made up of 18 amino acids. CDR3 sequence: CASSLLSPMIGPNTEAFF. CDR3 coding DNA: TGTGCCAGCAGTTTATTGTCCCCGATGATAGGACCGAACACTGAAGCTTTCTTT.

J is TRBJ2-7 and V is TRBV5-1, with D hard to call. Germline V gene data show CDR1 as SGHRS and CDR2 as YFSETQ. This CDR3 comprises 12 residues. Trimming stripped 4 bases from V and 5 bases from J, with 10 bases between. CDR3 loop: CASSPPADEQYF. Written as DNA, the CDR3 is TGCGCCAGCAGCCCCCCCGCGGACGAGCAGTACTTC.

This clonotype was found many times. The chain carries TRBV6-5 and TRBJ1-5, with a weak D call TRBD1 (5 bases). CDR3 length equals 16 residues. Trimming took off 0 bases at V and 5 bases at J, with 14 bases between the two ends. The germline gives CDR1 MNHEY, CDR2 SVGAGI. The DNA for the CDR3 is TGTGCCAGCAGTTACTCGATCTCTTGGGACGATCAGCCCCAGCATTTT. It encodes CASSYSISWDDQPQHF.

J is TRBJ2-5 and V is TRBV20-1, with 13 bases matching TRBD2. The CDR3 runs to 16 residues. V lost 3 bases to trimming and J lost 5 bases; unmatched junction nucleotides: 9. Per the germline V gene, CDR1 is DFQATT and CDR2 is SNEGSKA (reference sequence). The CDR3, as DNA: TGCAGTGCTAGGGATTGGACTAGCGGGAGTCCCGAGACCCAGTACTTC. As protein: CSARDWTSGSPETQYF.

There are many counts of this clonotype. The rearrangement uses TRBV11-1 and TRBJ2-5; D gene unclear. V lost 6 bases and J lost 4, with 12 bases in between. Per germline, CDR1 SGHAT and CDR2 FQDESV (reference sequence). This CDR3 spans 13 amino acids. CDR3 sequence: CASSLTGPETQYF. CDR3 sequence (DNA): TGTGCCAGCAGTCTAACCGGGCCAGAGACCCAGTACTTC.

The chain employs TRBV20-1 and TRBJ2-5; tentative D call: TRBD1 (6 bases). The V end lost 0 bases, the J end lost 3 bases, and 11 bases lay between the germline ends. CDR3 length equals 14 residues. Germline V CDR1 and CDR2: DFQATT, SNEGSKA (reference sequence). CDR3 sequence: CSAREADSKETQYF. The CDR3 DNA reads as TGCAGTGCTAGAGAGGCGGACAGTAAAGAGACCCAGTACTTC.

This clonotype showed up many times. The chain joins TRBV20-1 to TRBJ2-5, with D perhaps TRBD2 (5 bases). CDR1 and CDR2 (germline): DFQATT, SNEGSKA (reference sequence). Trimming took 0 bases from V and 5 from J, leaving 19 bases between them. The CDR3 sequence is 16 residues long. The CDR3 DNA reads TGCAGTGCTAGAGATGGCGGGCTATTGTTGGGCGAGACCCAGTACTTC. It yields the protein CSARDGGLLLGETQYF.